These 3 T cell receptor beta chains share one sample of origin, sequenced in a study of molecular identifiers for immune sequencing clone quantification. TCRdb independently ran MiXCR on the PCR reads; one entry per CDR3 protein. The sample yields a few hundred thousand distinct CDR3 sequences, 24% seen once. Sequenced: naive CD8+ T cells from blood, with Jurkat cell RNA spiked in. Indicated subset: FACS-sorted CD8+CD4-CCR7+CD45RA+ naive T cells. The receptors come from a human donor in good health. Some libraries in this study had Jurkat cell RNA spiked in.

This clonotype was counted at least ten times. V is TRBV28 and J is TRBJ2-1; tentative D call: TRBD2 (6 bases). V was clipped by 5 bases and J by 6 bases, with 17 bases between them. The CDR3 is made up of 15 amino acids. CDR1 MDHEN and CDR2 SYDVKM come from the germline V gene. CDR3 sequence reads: CASSTRRGLVNEQFF. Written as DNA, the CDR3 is TGTGCCAGCAGTACCCGCCGGGGGTTGGTCAATGAGCAGTTCTTC.

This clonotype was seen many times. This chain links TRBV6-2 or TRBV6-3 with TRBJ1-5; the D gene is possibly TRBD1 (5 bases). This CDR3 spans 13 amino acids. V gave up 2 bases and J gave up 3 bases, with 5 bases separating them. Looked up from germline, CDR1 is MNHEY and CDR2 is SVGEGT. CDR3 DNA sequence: TGTGCCAGCAGTTACGGGACCAATCAGCCCCAGCATTTT. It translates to CASSYGTNQPQHF.

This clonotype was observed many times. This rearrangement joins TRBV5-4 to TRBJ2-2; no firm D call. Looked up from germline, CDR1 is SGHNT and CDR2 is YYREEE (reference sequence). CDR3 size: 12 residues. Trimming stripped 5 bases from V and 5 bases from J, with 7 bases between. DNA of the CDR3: TGTGCCAGCAGGTTCGGGACCGGGGAGCTGTTTTTT. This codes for CASRFGTGELFF.